Here is one TCR beta chain with its context. The missing CDR3 end, 3 residues past where the read stops, is filled in from the germline J gene. CDR1 MNHEY and CDR2 SVGEGT come from the germline V gene. This CDR3 is built from 16 residues. Trimming removed 6 bases from V and 5 bases from J; junction bases left unmatched: 10. This sample was included in a study of T cells in women clearing cervical HPV infection. Study-wide context: Controls gave blood once infection was undetectable; cases at lesion identification.

TCRdb keeps only in-frame clones here, not all; method: immunoSEQ multiplex PCR. This repertoire includes under 35,000 clones. V and J are TRBV6-2 or TRBV6-3 and TRBJ2-5, with 12 bases aligning to TRBD1. The specimen sequenced was blood buffy coat. The source of this sequence is a woman aged 18-69 years with a cervical HPV16 infection that either progressed to CIN3+ or cleared (not recorded which). The sequenced CDR3 bases are TGTGCCAGCAGAATCCCGGGACAGGGGGCCGGGGAGACC. Protein sequence: CASRIPGQGAGET. In full, the CDR3 is CASRIPGQGAGETQYF.